These 10 T cell receptor beta chains originate from one sample sequenced in a study of blood T cell repertoires in COVID-19. Assay used: immunoSEQ multiplex PCR; TCRdb lists only in-frame clones, some missing. The sample has around 140,000 clones, roughly 89% seen once. Sequencing was carried out using PBMCs or T cells enriched from blood (not recorded which). These TCRs come from a man aged 50 to 60 who had recovered from COVID-19.

The chain couples TRBV7-2 to TRBJ1-5, with D hard to call. Trimming took 1 base from V and 3 from J, leaving 10 bases between them. This CDR3 region has 15 residues. Germline-derived CDR1 and CDR2 are SGHTA and FQGNSA. CDR3 sequence (DNA): TGTGCCAGCAGCTTAGAAGCCGGTTACAATCAGCCCCAGCATTTT. It translates to CASSLEAGYNQPQHF.

The V gene is TRBV11-3, the J gene TRBJ1-1; D remains unclear. Per the germline V gene, CDR1 is SGHNT and CDR2 is YENEEA. Trimming took off 0 bases at V and 7 bases at J, with 9 bases between the two ends. The CDR3 totals 13 residues. CDR3 bases: TGTGCCAGCAGCTTAGATTGGGGAGGTGAAGCTTTCTTT. This translates into CASSLDWGGEAFF.

J is TRBJ1-5 and V is TRBV9; the D is unclear. CDR1 is SGDLS and CDR2 is YYNGEE in the germline V gene. The V and J ends lost 3 bases and 9 bases respectively, with 19 bases between them. CDR3 length: 15 amino acids. CDR3 nucleotide sequence: TGTGCCAGCAGCGAGGACGGAGGTGGTTTTCGGCCCCAGCATTTT. It encodes CASSEDGGGFRPQHF.

The chain is built from TRBV6-4 and TRBJ2-1; 15 nucleotides line up with TRBD2. Germline trimming cut 4 bases from V and 6 bases from J; bases unmatched to any gene: 1. The CDR3 spans 15 residues. CDR1 and CDR2 (germline): MRHNA, SNTAGT. CDR3 DNA: TGTGCCAGCAGTGTGGGACTAGCGGGAGGCAATGAGCAGTTCTTC. The encoded protein is CASSVGLAGGNEQFF.

The chain employs TRBV4-3 and TRBJ2-7; perhaps TRBD1 as D (5 bases). CDR1 and CDR2 (germline): LGHNA, YSLEER. The CDR3 loop spans 16 amino acids. Trimming stripped 0 bases from V and 7 bases from J, with 19 bases between. For the CDR3, the DNA is TGCGCCAGCAGCCAAGATCTCGGACACCGTACTGCAGAGCAGTACTTC. Translated, it gives CASSQDLGHRTAEQYF.

The V and J genes are TRBV21-1 and TRBJ1-6; the D call TRBD1 from the table was never checked on the DNA. TRBV21-1 has pseudogene status. The CDR3 length is 17 residues. The CDR3 reads CASSKALPGHNNSPLHF. The CDR3 DNA reads TGTGCCAGCAGCAAAGCCCTTCCGGGACATAATAATTCACCCCTCCACTTT.

The chain carries TRBV4-3 and TRBJ1-1; a possible D gene is TRBD1 (5 bases). The CDR3 sequence is 15 residues long. The germline CDR1 and CDR2 sequences are LGHNA and YSLEER. Trimming took off 1 base at V and 3 bases at J, with 12 bases between the two ends. In nucleotides, the CDR3 is TGCGCCAGCAGCCAAGCTCCCAGGGTGGACACTGAAGCTTTCTTT. This encodes CASSQAPRVDTEAFF.

The V and J genes are TRBV5-1 and TRBJ1-6, with 7 bases lining up with TRBD1. Germline CDR1 is SGHRS and CDR2 is YFSETQ. V trimming: 2 bases; J trimming: 7 bases; junction bases outside the gene matches: 9. This CDR3 has 16 amino acids. As DNA, the CDR3 is TGCGCCAGCAGCTTAATAGGGGGCGCAGAAAATTCACCCCTCCACTTT. Encoded protein: CASSLIGGAENSPLHF.

The count of this clone is one. The chain has TRBV7-2 and TRBJ2-1, with 10 bases lining up with TRBD2. Losses at the gene ends were 7 bases for V and 2 bases for J; bases not matched to a gene: 5. Germline assignment: CDR1 SGHTA and CDR2 FQGNSA. This CDR3 region has 15 residues. CDR3 protein: CASTLGTSAYNEQFF. In nucleotides, the CDR3 is TGTGCCAGCACGCTCGGGACTAGCGCCTACAATGAGCAGTTCTTC.

The CDR3 DNA reads TGTGCCAGCAGCTTAGTCGGGGGAGGAATGGATGTGGAGCTGTTTTTT. Translating it yields CASSLVGGGMDVELFF. The gene calls are TRBV7-2 and TRBJ2-2, with TRBD2 as a possible D gene (6 bases). The CDR3 spans 16 residues. V was trimmed by 1 base and J by 10 bases, leaving 19 bases between them. Germline CDR1 reads SGHTA; CDR2 reads FQGNSA.